These 32 T cell receptor beta chains were sequenced from one sample in a study of early T cells in non-severe SARS-CoV-2 infection. TCRdb called the 5' RACE reads again in MiXCR, with one record for every CDR3 protein. The sample contains approximately 50,000 distinct CDR3 sequences, around 8% of which appear only once. The specimen was whole blood. The receptors come from an adult who was a healthcare worker with PCR-confirmed SARS-CoV-2 infection or an uninfected control (not recorded which).

Regarding this clonotype: Mismatch with germline at one junction end may stem from a read error. The J gene is TRBJ2-7, the V gene TRBV13, with TRBD1 as a possible D gene (6 bases). The CDR3 is 14 amino acids. The germline CDR1 and CDR2 sequences are PRHDT and FYEKMQ (reference sequence). The CDR3 sequence is CAGRERGGSYEQYF. The CDR3 nucleotides read TGTGCCGGCAGAGAAAGAGGGGGCTCCTACGAGCAGTACTTC.

CDR3 sequence: CASSCARDLISYEQYF. The CDR3 DNA reads as TGTGCCAGCAGCTGTGCCCGGGACTTGATTTCCTACGAGCAGTACTTC. The chain uses TRBV7-9 and TRBJ2-7, with a possible D match to TRBD2 (6 bases). Germline CDR1 reads SEHNR; CDR2 reads FQNEAQ (reference sequence). This CDR3 has 16 residues. V lost 4 bases, J lost 1 base, and 17 bases lay in between.

This clonotype appeared many times. This sequence joins TRBV11-3 and TRBJ2-2, with D unresolved. The germline CDR1 and CDR2 sequences are SGHNT and YENEEA. CDR3 length: 13 residues. V was clipped by 0 bases and J by 9 bases, with 8 bases between them. The CDR3 loop reads CASSLEENRELFF. In DNA form, the CDR3 reads TGTGCCAGCAGCTTAGAGGAGAACAGGGAGCTGTTTTTT.

CDR3 coding DNA: TGCAGTGCTAGAAGGACCCTCTCAGGCTCATTTTACGAGCAGTACTTC. Protein sequence: CSARRTLSGSFYEQYF. The gene calls are TRBV20-1 and TRBJ2-7; no clear D gene. V lost 2 bases to trimming and J lost 4 bases, with 21 bases between them. The CDR3 consists of 16 residues. Per germline, CDR1 DFQATT and CDR2 SNEGSKA (reference sequence).

The rearrangement links TRBV29-1 to TRBJ2-1; D not certain. This CDR3 comprises 11 residues. CDR1 and CDR2 (germline): SQVTM, ANQGSEA. Trimming pared 4 bases from V and 5 bases from J, leaving 6 bases between. The CDR3 nucleotides read TGCAGCGTTGTGACGGACAATGAGCAGTTCTTC. This gives the protein CSVVTDNEQFF.

The chain has TRBV11-2 and TRBJ2-2; no clear D. The V and J ends lost 3 bases and 3 bases respectively, with 2 bases between them. CDR3 length: 12 residues. Germline V gives CDR1 SGHAT, CDR2 FQNNGV. CDR3 bases: TGTGCCAGCAGCTTCTACACCGGGGAGCTGTTTTTT. Its protein product is CASSFYTGELFF. The entire variable domain, with the rest obtained from reference TRBV11-2 and TRBJ2-2, is as follows: EAGVAQSPRYKIIEKRQSVAFWCNPISGHATLYWYQQILGQGPKLLIQFQNNGVVDDSQLPKDRFSAERLKGVDSTLKIQPAKLEDSAVYLCASSFYTGELFFGEGSRLTVL.

The rearrangement uses TRBV6-2 or TRBV6-3 and TRBJ2-7; D is undetermined. Trimming removed 6 bases at V and 2 bases at J, with 5 bases between. CDR3 size: 11 residues. Germline V gives CDR1 MNHEY, CDR2 SVGEGT. The CDR3 region has the DNA TGTGCCAGCAGGAAGACCTACGAGCAGTACTTC. The encoded protein is CASRKTYEQYF.

This clonotype has more than one count but fewer than ten. This chain uses TRBV28 with TRBJ1-2; TRBD1 aligns across 9 bases. CDR3 length: 14 amino acids. V lost 4 bases, J lost 3 bases, and 3 bases stayed unmatched. Germline V gene lookup returns CDR1 MDHEN and CDR2 SYDVKM. DNA for the CDR3: TGTGCCAGCAGTTCCGGGACAGGGTACTATGGCTACACCTTC. Amino acids: CASSSGTGYYGYTF.

This clonotype is medium-sized by share. V and J are TRBV29-1 and TRBJ1-2; D is uncertain. V lost 0 bases, J lost 4 bases, and 15 bases lay in between. The length of the CDR3 is 15 residues. The germline CDR1 and CDR2 sequences are SQVTM and ANQGSEA. The CDR3: CSVEDRIRFSYGYTF. CDR3 nucleotide sequence: TGCAGCGTTGAAGATCGTATCAGATTCAGCTATGGCTACACCTTC.

This clonotype was observed once. This chain links TRBV25-1 with TRBJ1-2, with D possibly being TRBD1 (5 bases). Trimming cost V 4 bases and J 6 bases, with 12 bases left between them. The CDR3 runs 13 residues. Per the germline V gene, CDR1 is MGHDK and CDR2 is SYGVNS. In DNA, the CDR3 is TGTGCCAGCAGTGCCCGAGGGGCTCATGGCTACACCTTC. This gives the protein CASSARGAHGYTF.

This clonotype occurred a few times. V and J are TRBV20-1 and TRBJ2-7, with 11 positions matching TRBD2. This CDR3 comprises 13 residues. V was pared by 7 bases and J by 1 base, with 3 bases of the junction left unmatched. Germline V gene lookup returns CDR1 DFQATT and CDR2 SNEGSKA (reference sequence). In DNA, the CDR3 is TGCAGTGTTATAGCGGGGGGGTCCTACGAGCAGTACTTC. It encodes CSVIAGGSYEQYF.

This chain's CDR3 is CASSKSRDQPQHF. The CDR3 DNA is TGTGCCAGCAGCAAATCCCGGGATCAGCCCCAGCATTTT. The gene calls are TRBV2 and TRBJ1-5; no reliable D call. The CDR3 runs to 13 residues. Germline V gene data show CDR1 as SNHLY and CDR2 as FYNNEI. V shed 6 bases and J shed 5 bases, with 11 bases lying between them.

This clonotype came up a few times. The chain uses TRBV6-6 and TRBJ2-7; tentative D call: TRBD2 (5 bases). The CDR3 extends over 13 amino acids. The germline V gene has CDR1 MNHNY and CDR2 SVGAGI (reference sequence). V was trimmed by 2 bases and J by 5 bases, leaving 10 bases between them. CDR3 amino acids: CASSYNREHEQYF. CDR3 sequence (DNA): TGTGCCAGCAGTTACAACCGGGAACACGAGCAGTACTTC.

This clonotype was found a few times. The chain has TRBV10-2 and TRBJ2-7; D unclear. The CDR3 contains 14 residues. Trimming shortened V by 6 bases and J by 3 bases, and 15 bases separated the two germline ends. CDR1 is WSHSY and CDR2 is SAAADI in the germline V gene. CDR3 protein: CASSRTVQDYEQYF. The CDR3 nucleotides are TGCGCCAGCAGCCGGACGGTGCAGGACTACGAGCAGTACTTC.

The chain couples TRBV5-1 to TRBJ2-3, with TRBD2 matching over 9 bases. The CDR3 consists of 14 residues. With V trimmed by 4 bases and J by 4 bases, 4 bases remained unmatched. Germline V lookup: CDR1 SGHRS, CDR2 YFSETQ. In nucleotides, the CDR3 is TGCGCCAGCAGCGAGCGGGAGGTCCCAGATACGCAGTATTTT. This encodes CASSEREVPDTQYF.

This clonotype was seen a few times. The chain has TRBV11-2 and TRBJ2-7; 9 bases map to TRBD1. V lost 3 bases and J lost 7; bases outside the gene matches: 19. This CDR3 is built from 18 residues. Germline CDR1 SGHAT, CDR2 FQNNGV. CDR3 sequence (DNA): TGTGCCAGCAGCTTGAAGCGAGGGACAGGGCTAGATCTACGAGAGCAGTACTTC. Amino acid sequence: CASSLKRGTGLDLREQYF.

Comment on this clonotype: It is likely a read error, because the conserved phenylalanine at the end of the CDR3 is missing. Because the CDR3's place on the DNA is in doubt, the DNA is left out and the CDR3 is given as listed by TCRdb. The chain combines TRBV14 with TRBJ2-3. Germline V gives CDR1 SGHDN, CDR2 FVKESK. Both ends counted, the CDR3 spans 13 residues. The CDR3 here is CASRFKGTRLRKM.

This clonotype was picked up many times. The gene calls are TRBV12-3 or TRBV12-4 and TRBJ1-5; 9 bases map to TRBD1. V was pared by 6 bases and J by 4 bases, with 4 bases of the junction left unmatched. CDR3 length: 14 residues. The CDR3, as DNA: TGTGCCAGCAGAGCCGGGACAGGGAATCAGCCCCAGCATTTT. Translation: CASRAGTGNQPQHF.

This clonotype has at least ten counts. The V and J genes are TRBV5-1 and TRBJ2-6; unclear D gene. V lost 4 bases and J 4 bases, leaving 12 bases between the germline ends. Germline CDR1 SGHRS, CDR2 YFSETQ. CDR3 length: 15 amino acids. The CDR3 DNA is TGCGCCAGCAGCCTTATCGCCTCCGGGGCCAACGTCCTGACTTTC. Its translation: CASSLIASGANVLTF.

The chain couples TRBV5-1 to TRBJ2-3; D ambiguous. CDR3 length: 11 residues. Germline CDR1 SGHRS, CDR2 YFSETQ. Deletions cut 5 bases from V and 8 bases from J, with 9 bases between. The CDR3 region is CASSNSGTQYF. DNA for the CDR3: TGCGCCAGCAGTAATAGTGGTACGCAGTATTTT.

This clonotype came up many times. This rearrangement joins TRBV28 to TRBJ2-1, with 7 bases aligning to TRBD2. Trimming took 2 bases from V and 7 from J; bases not matched to a gene: 17. CDR3 size: 18 residues. Germline-derived CDR1 and CDR2 are MDHEN and SYDVKM. The CDR3 nucleotides are TGTGCCAGCAGTTTACGTCTCGGGGGAGGGACCACTCGGAATGAGCAGTTCTTC. Translating it yields CASSLRLGGGTTRNEQFF.

This clonotype was observed a handful of times. The chain joins TRBV11-2 to TRBJ2-5, with D perhaps given as TRBD1 or TRBD2 (5 bases each). Trimming shortened V by 4 bases and J by 2 bases, and 11 bases separated the two germline ends. The length of the CDR3 is 14 residues. The germline V gene encodes CDR1 SGHAT and CDR2 FQNNGV. In DNA, the CDR3 is TGTGCCAGCAGCTATGGGACCCTACAAGAGACCCAGTACTTC. Its translation is CASSYGTLQETQYF.

A few counts support this clonotype. The chain employs TRBV28 and TRBJ2-1, with TRBD2 matching 8 bases. V gave up 5 bases and J gave up 1 base; unmatched junction bases: 10. The germline CDR1 and CDR2 sequences are MDHEN and SYDVKM. The length of the CDR3 is 17 residues. The CDR3 loop is CASSEAGVAGSYNEQFF. The CDR3 DNA reads as TGTGCCAGCAGTGAAGCGGGAGTCGCAGGTTCCTACAATGAGCAGTTCTTC.

The genes are TRBV6-5 and TRBJ2-4, with a possible D match to TRBD1 (6 bases). Germline-derived CDR1 and CDR2 are MNHEY and SVGAGI. The CDR3 is 15 amino acids. Trimming left V 5 bases short and J 9 bases short, with 20 bases between. As DNA, the CDR3 is TGTGCCAGCAGTCTAAACCGTGGGGGCGAGGGCATTCAGTACTTC. This encodes CASSLNRGGEGIQYF.

The rearrangement uses TRBV12-3 or TRBV12-4 and TRBJ2-2, with D perhaps TRBD2 (5 bases). CDR3 length equals 15 residues. Trimming removed 7 bases at V and 1 base at J, with 13 bases between. The CDR3, as DNA: TGTGCCAGCAACATCCGAGGAGGGAACACCGGGGAGCTGTTTTTT. This codes for CASNIRGGNTGELFF.

The sample holds many counts of this clonotype. The J gene is TRBJ2-2, the V gene TRBV20-1; tentatively, D is TRBD2 (5 bases). Germline V gene data show CDR1 as DFQATT and CDR2 as SNEGSKA (reference sequence). The V gene lost 3 bases and the J gene lost 2 bases, with 13 bases spanning the gap. The CDR3 runs 15 residues. As DNA, the CDR3 is TGCAGTGCTAGTAGTTGGCGGGTAAACACCGGGGAGCTGTTTTTT. It specifies CSASSWRVNTGELFF.

The sample holds a few counts of this clonotype. V is TRBV4-2 and J is TRBJ2-7; 11 nucleotides agree with TRBD2. V was clipped by 1 base and J by 1 base; unmatched bases: 3. Germline V gene sequence: CDR1 LGHNA, CDR2 YNFKEQ. The CDR3 loop spans 16 amino acids. The CDR3 bases are TGTGCCAGCAGCCAAGGACTAGCGGGATTGTCCTACGAGCAGTACTTC. Amino acid sequence: CASSQGLAGLSYEQYF.

This sequence joins TRBV29-1 and TRBJ2-4; unclear D gene. Germline V lookup: CDR1 SQVTM, CDR2 ANQGSEA. Between the trimmed V and J ends, which lost 5 bases and 1 base, there was a span of 12 bases. The CDR3 is made up of 14 amino acids. The CDR3 protein is CSVQYGSAKNIQYF. The CDR3 DNA is TGCAGCGTTCAATATGGTTCCGCCAAAAACATTCAGTACTTC.

V usage is TRBV6-1 and J usage is TRBJ2-3; no reliable D call. Between the trimmed V and J ends, which lost 1 base and 3 bases, there was a span of 11 bases. The CDR3 has 15 amino acids. Germline-derived CDR1 and CDR2 are MNHNS and SASEGT. Written as DNA, the CDR3 is TGTGCCAGCAGTGAAGTCAGTATGAGGACAGATACGCAGTATTTT. This codes for CASSEVSMRTDTQYF.

J is TRBJ2-7 and V is TRBV12-2; TRBD1, as called in the table, went unchecked against the DNA. TRBV12-2 is a known pseudogene. The CDR3 is made up of 16 amino acids. The CDR3 coding sequence is TGTGCAAGTCGCTCCACACCGGGACAGGGTCGCCACGAGCAGTACTTC. Translated: CASRSTPGQGRHEQYF.

This clonotype was picked up a small number of times. This chain links TRBV5-1 with TRBJ2-3; D is possibly TRBD1 (6 bases). The CDR3 has 14 amino acids. Germline V gene data show CDR1 as SGHRS and CDR2 as YFSETQ. V was trimmed by 8 bases and J by 2 bases, leaving 15 bases between them. CDR3 coding DNA: TGCGCCAGTAAGAACGGACAGCTCACAGATACGCAGTATTTT. Translated, it gives CASKNGQLTDTQYF.

This clonotype was seen a few times. This chain joins TRBV27 and TRBJ2-3; D unresolved. The germline V and J ends were trimmed by 5 bases and 3 bases, with 15 bases remaining between them. Germline CDR1 MNHEY, CDR2 SMNVEV (reference sequence). This CDR3 has 15 residues. The CDR3 DNA follows: TGTGCCAGCAGTCCCTTGAGCCTTACGACAGATACGCAGTATTTT. Amino acid sequence: CASSPLSLTTDTQYF.